This is a list of T cell receptor beta chains from one sample in a study of cytomegalovirus exposure and HLA in healthy donors. The data were produced by immunoSEQ multiplex PCR, yet TCRdb's version contains in-frame clones alone and is incomplete. The sample lists 85,000 to 120,000 clones, 70% to 80% occurring once. Sequencing was carried out using PBMCs. Receptors originate from a female donor in good health and CMV-seronegative. The CDR3 runs from the conserved cysteine through the conserved F or W.

TRBJ2-3 TRBV10-3 CAISQGVTSGSTDTQYF
TRBJ2-5 TRBV25-1 CASSEPKSGGQETQYF
TRBJ2-1 TRBV18 CASSGVGLNAVDEQFF
TRBJ2-7 TRBV19 CASRDLTSGSYEQYF
TRBJ2-7 TRBV5-6 CASSQDFSYEQYF
TRBJ1-2 TRBV11-2 CASSDHQGRGGYGYTF
TRBJ2-7 TRBV2 CASRRPGDPYEQYF
TRBJ1-2 TRBV20-1 CSAEGQGYTF
TRBJ2-7 TRBV5-1 CASSSGLLLYEQYF
TRBJ1-5 TRBV6-6 CASSSLGQSQPQHF
TRBJ2-2 TRBV29-1 CSVSHTGELFF
TRBJ2-5 TRBV4-3 CASSQGSGRGEETQYF
TRBJ2-1 TRBV2 CASREGTSWSHEQFF
TRBJ1-4 TRBV6-6 CASRGTDEKLFF
TRBJ2-7 TRBV28 CASLSYGEQYF
TRBJ2-2 TRBV6-4 CASRSGLTGELFF
TRBJ2-7 TRBV15 CATSGRPGPANEQYF
TRBJ1-1 TRBV12-2 CASRMGQTLNTEAFF
TRBJ1-1 TRBV11-2 CASSWAGTGEAFF
TRBJ2-7 TRBV7-8 CATSGLMAGEQYF
TRBJ2-5 TRBV7-9 CASSPLASGSGVETQYF
TRBJ2-1 TRBV4-3 CASSQGLAGLSYNEQFF
TRBJ1-2 TRBV30 CAWSGGQFYGYTF
TRBJ2-2 TRBV7-3 CASSPQGGRDTGELFF
TRBJ2-1 TRBV6-5 CASSFTGTSGNNEQFF
TRBJ1-2 TRBV10-2 CASRAGNYYGYTF
TRBJ1-1 TRBV7-2 CASSPIAGEAFF
TRBJ2-2 TRBV5-1 CASSLKTSATGELFF
TRBJ1-2 TRBV7-3 CASSFDSRGNGYTF
TRBJ2-1 TRBV30 CAWSVRNFNEQFF
TRBJ1-3 TRBV2 CASSGDTISGNTIYF
TRBJ2-7 TRBV29-1 CSVDPGGSYEQYF
TRBJ2-5 TRBV6-5 CASSTRTSGKETQYF
TRBJ2-7 TRBV6-1 CASSTRTGQGYEQYF
TRBJ1-2 TRBV29-1 CSGGQGLNYGYTF
TRBJ1-5 TRBV19 CARMRGGISNQPQHF
TRBJ2-7 TRBV5-1 CASSYGHSYEQYF
TRBJ2-3 TRBV5-4 CASSLGGTSTDTQYF
TRBJ2-3 TRBV7-8 CASSLVEGDLTDTRYF
TRBJ2-5 TRBV7-2 CASSLKGTNHGETQYF
TRBJ1-2 TRBV28 CASSLSVEGGGNYGYTF
TRBJ2-1 TRBV28 CASGLAGGISYNEQFF
TRBJ1-1 TRBV13 CASSNHGTGGHGAFF
TRBJ1-1 TRBV4-2 CASSQERGGTEAFF
TRBJ1-4 TRBV28 CASKGDRGPGKLFF
TRBJ2-7 TRBV5-1 CASSLYAGALYEQYF
TRBJ2-7 TRBV15 CATSAVPLPRIRGEQYF
TRBJ2-7 TRBV27 CASSLPGTSGRADEQYF
TRBJ2-7 TRBV28 CASSSNRGERYEQYF
TRBJ2-1 TRBV1 CTSSQDLKGANEQFF
TRBJ2-7 TRBV18 CASSPKTSGSYEQYF
TRBJ1-3 TRBV11-2 CASSRVVTGNTIYF
TRBJ1-2 TRBV28 CASRSGQRGYTF
TRBJ2-6 TRBV19 CASSTVPGQVRWANVLTF
TRBJ2-3 TRBV5-1 CASSPGLAGGADTQYF
TRBJ2-5 TRBV5-4 CASSSKGTNQETQYF
TRBJ2-3 TRBV18 CASSQQGTDTQYF
TRBJ2-5 TRBV28 CASSSGTSGNRQETQYF